This T cell receptor (beta chain) was retrieved from a study of Tregs in tolerant kidney transplant recipients. Assay used: immunoSEQ multiplex PCR; TCRdb lists only in-frame clones, some missing. Of 60,000 to 75,000 clones listed, 75% to 90% are singletons. Trimming removed 6 bases from V and 11 bases from J; junction bases left unmatched: 3. Looked up from germline, CDR1 is SNHLY and CDR2 is FYNNEI. The CDR3 has 13 residues. The TCR comes from a human donor who received a combined kidney and bone marrow transplant. Specimen: Tregs from blood, collected before the transplant. The rearrangement uses TRBV2 and TRBJ2-3; TRBD2 agrees at 15 bases. For the CDR3, the DNA is TGTGCCAGCAGCGGGACTAGCGGGGGGTGGCAGTATTTT. It encodes CASSGTSGGWQYF.